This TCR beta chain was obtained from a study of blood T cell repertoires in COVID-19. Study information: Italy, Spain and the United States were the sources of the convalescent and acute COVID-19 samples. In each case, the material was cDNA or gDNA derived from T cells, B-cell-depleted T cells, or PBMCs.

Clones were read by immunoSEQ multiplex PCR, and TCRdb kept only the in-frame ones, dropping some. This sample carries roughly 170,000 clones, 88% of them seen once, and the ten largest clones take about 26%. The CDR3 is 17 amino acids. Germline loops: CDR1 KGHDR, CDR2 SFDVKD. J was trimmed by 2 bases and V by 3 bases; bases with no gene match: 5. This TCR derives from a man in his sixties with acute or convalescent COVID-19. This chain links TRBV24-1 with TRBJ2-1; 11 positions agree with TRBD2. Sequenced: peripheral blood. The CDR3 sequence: CATSDPGTSGTYNEQFF. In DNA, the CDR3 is TGTGCCACCAGTGATCCCGGGACTAGCGGTACCTACAATGAGCAGTTCTTC.